These 10 T cell receptor beta chains came from one sample sequenced in a study of technical replicates of blood from a handful of donors. Using immunoSEQ multiplex PCR, the repertoire was profiled, and TCRdb retains in-frame clones only, with some absent. The repertoire holds tens of thousands of clones, approximately 96% seen once, with around 0.22% in the top ten. Sequenced sample: T cells isolated from PBMCs. All receptors come from a human donor in good health.

The V and J genes are TRBV13 and TRBJ2-5; 7 bases fit TRBD1. V was pared by 5 bases and J by 2 bases, with 11 bases of the junction left unmatched. Germline-derived CDR1 and CDR2 are PRHDT and FYEKMQ (reference sequence). The CDR3 loop spans 16 amino acids. The CDR3 protein is CASSQREGGAQETQYF. CDR3 coding DNA: TGTGCCAGCAGCCAAAGAGAAGGGGGCGCGCAAGAGACCCAGTACTTC.

The chain employs TRBV28 and TRBJ1-2, with a weak D call TRBD1 (6 bases). Trimming cost V 4 bases and J 8 bases, with 20 bases left between them. The CDR3 covers 15 residues. The germline V gene has CDR1 MDHEN and CDR2 SYDVKM. CDR3 DNA: TGTGCCAGCAGTTCACCGGGGTTAGGGGGAAGGGGCTACACCTTC. This encodes CASSSPGLGGRGYTF.

The J gene is TRBJ1-1, the V gene TRBV11-2; a weak D match, TRBD1 (5 bases). Per germline, CDR1 SGHAT and CDR2 FQNNGV. CDR3 size: 11 residues. V was pared by 3 bases and J by 10 bases, with 9 bases between. CDR3: CASSFGQGAFF. The CDR3, as DNA: TGTGCCAGCAGCTTTGGGCAGGGAGCTTTCTTT. Full variable domain (missing parts from reference TRBV11-2 and TRBJ1-1): EAGVAQSPRYKIIEKRQSVAFWCNPISGHATLYWYQQILGQGPKLLIQFQNNGVVDDSQLPKDRFSAERLKGVDSTLKIQPAKLEDSAVYLCASSFGQGAFFGQGTRLTVV.

This clone was recorded only once. The chain joins TRBV19 to TRBJ2-3; 8 nucleotides line up with TRBD2. J gave up 7 bases and V 4 bases, and 10 bases lay outside the gene matches. The germline CDR1 and CDR2 sequences are LNHDA and SQIVND (reference sequence). This CDR3 comprises 15 residues. Written as DNA, the CDR3 is TGTGCCAGTAGTACGCCCGGGACTAGAATATATACGCAGTATTTT. This sequence encodes CASSTPGTRIYTQYF.

This sequence joins TRBV28 and TRBJ2-5, with TRBD1 matching over 7 bases. The CDR3 length is 15 residues. The germline V gene has CDR1 MDHEN and CDR2 SYDVKM. After removal of 6 bases from V and 3 bases from J, the junction contained 10 bases not matched to a gene. The CDR3 is CASRHPQGREETQYF. CDR3 nucleotide sequence: TGTGCCAGCAGGCATCCACAGGGGAGAGAAGAGACCCAGTACTTC.

V gene TRBV6-5 combines with J gene TRBJ1-1, with no clear D. Germline loops: CDR1 MNHEY, CDR2 SVGAGI. Trimming left V 6 bases short and J 3 bases short, with 14 bases between. This CDR3 region has 14 residues. The CDR3 bases are TGTGCCAGCAGCCAAAATCCCGGGGACACTGAAGCTTTCTTT. Translating it yields CASSQNPGDTEAFF.

The genes are TRBV5-1 and TRBJ2-3; D ambiguous. The V and J ends lost 0 bases and 0 bases respectively, with 2 bases between them. The length of the CDR3 is 13 residues. Per the germline V gene, CDR1 is SGHRS and CDR2 is YFSETQ. The CDR3: CASSLASTDTQYF. DNA of the CDR3: TGCGCCAGCAGCTTGGCTAGCACAGATACGCAGTATTTT.

The rearrangement links TRBV4-1 to TRBJ2-1, with 9 bases identical to TRBD2. Germline V gives CDR1 MGHRA, CDR2 YSYEKL. The trim removed 0 bases at V and 12 bases at J, leaving 9 bases unmatched. The CDR3 is 15 amino acids. The CDR3 bases are TGCGCCAGCAGCCAAGATCAGGCGGGGGGGCTCGGGCAGTTCTTC. Amino acid sequence: CASSQDQAGGLGQFF.

This chain links TRBV6-1 with TRBJ1-5, with D uncertain. Germline V CDR1 and CDR2: MNHNS, SASEGT. The CDR3 has 15 residues. V was cut by 5 bases and J by 2 bases, with 13 bases left in between. The CDR3 here is CASSPNPGGNQPQHF. CDR3 DNA: TGTGCCAGCAGTCCTAACCCAGGTGGCAATCAGCCCCAGCATTTT.

V is TRBV10-3 and J is TRBJ1-1; possibly TRBD1 for D (6 bases). Trimming shortened V by 4 bases and J by 0 bases, and 6 bases separated the two germline ends. CDR3 size: 13 residues. CDR1 and CDR2 from the germline V gene are ENHRY and SYGVKD. In DNA form, the CDR3 reads TGTGCCATCAGTGGGACAGTGAACACTGAAGCTTTCTTT. Protein: CAISGTVNTEAFF.